This T cell receptor beta chain comes out of a study of shared clonotypes between healthy human individuals. Terminally differentiated effector memory CD45RA+ cells were excluded by CCR7 positive selection of CD45RO-negative cells. The CDR3 runs 16 residues. V shed 4 bases, J shed 9 bases, and the junction held 8 bases outside the gene matches. The V gene's germline CDR1 is SGHVS and CDR2 FQNEAQ. Generated by immunoSEQ multiplex PCR, the TCRdb table keeps only in-frame clones and is missing some. Among some 2,100,000 clones listed, roughly 91% were seen once. The J gene is TRBJ2-1, the V gene TRBV7-8; 14 nucleotides line up with TRBD2. The specimen sequenced was naive CD8+ T cells from PBMCs. This TCR was recovered from a man aged 18 to 29 in good health. Some clones in this sample may be carry-over from other donors' samples. The CDR3 DNA reads TGTGCCAGCAGCTCGAAGACTAGCGGGAGGGCCACTGAGCAGTTCTTC. Encoded protein: CASSSKTSGRATEQFF.